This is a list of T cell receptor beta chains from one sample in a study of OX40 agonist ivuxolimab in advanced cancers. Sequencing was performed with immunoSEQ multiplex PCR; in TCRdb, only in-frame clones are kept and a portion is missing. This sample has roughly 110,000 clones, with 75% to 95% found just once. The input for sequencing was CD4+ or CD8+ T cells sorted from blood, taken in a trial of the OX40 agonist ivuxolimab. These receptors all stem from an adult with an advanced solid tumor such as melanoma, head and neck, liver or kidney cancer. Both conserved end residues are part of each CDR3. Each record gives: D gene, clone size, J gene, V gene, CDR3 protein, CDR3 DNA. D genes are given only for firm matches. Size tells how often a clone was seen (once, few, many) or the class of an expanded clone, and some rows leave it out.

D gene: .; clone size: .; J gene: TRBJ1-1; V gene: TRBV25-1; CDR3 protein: CASSPLRGVNTEAFF; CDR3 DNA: TGTGCCAGCAGCCCCCTACGGGGCGTGAACACTGAAGCTTTCTTT
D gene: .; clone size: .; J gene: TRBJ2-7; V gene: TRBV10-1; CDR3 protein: CASSESGGSYEQYF; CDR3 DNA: TGCGCCAGCAGTGAATCCGGGGGATCCTACGAGCAGTACTTC
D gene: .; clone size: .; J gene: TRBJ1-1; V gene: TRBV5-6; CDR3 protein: CASSLARGNTEAFF; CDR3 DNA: TGTGCCAGCAGCTTGGCCCGGGGCAACACTGAAGCTTTCTTT
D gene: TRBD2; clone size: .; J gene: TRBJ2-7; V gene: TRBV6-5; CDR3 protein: CASSPGLAGVYEQYF; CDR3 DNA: TGTGCCAGCAGCCCGGGACTAGCGGGAGTTTACGAGCAGTACTTC
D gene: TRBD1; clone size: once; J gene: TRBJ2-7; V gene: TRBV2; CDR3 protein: CASSAWGTVHYEQYF; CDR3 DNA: TGTGCCAGCAGCGCCTGGGGGACAGTTCACTACGAGCAGTACTTC
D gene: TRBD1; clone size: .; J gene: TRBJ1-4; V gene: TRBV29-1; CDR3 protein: CSVTWGAVWRGQSNEKLFF; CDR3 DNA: TGCAGCGTTACCTGGGGCGCGGTTTGGAGGGGACAGAGTAATGAAAAACTGTTTTTT
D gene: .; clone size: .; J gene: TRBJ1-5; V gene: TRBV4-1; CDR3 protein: CASSERGGNQPQHF; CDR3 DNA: TGCGCCAGCAGCGAACGAGGGGGCAATCAGCCCCAGCATTTT
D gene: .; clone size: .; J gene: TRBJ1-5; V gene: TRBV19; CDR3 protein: CATEGEGNQPQHF; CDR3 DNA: TGTGCCACCGAAGGAGAGGGCAATCAGCCCCAGCATTTT
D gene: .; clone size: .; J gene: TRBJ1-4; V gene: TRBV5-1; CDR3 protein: CASGTALGEKLFF; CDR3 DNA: TGCGCCAGTGGGACGGCGTTAGGGGAAAAACTGTTTTTT
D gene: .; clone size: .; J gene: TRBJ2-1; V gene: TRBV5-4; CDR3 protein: CASSLRRSDEQFF; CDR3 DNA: TGTGCCAGCAGCTTACGTCGGAGCGATGAGCAGTTCTTC
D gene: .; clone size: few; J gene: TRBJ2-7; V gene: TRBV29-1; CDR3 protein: CSVEEPRVGEQYF; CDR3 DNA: TGCAGCGTTGAAGAACCCAGGGTAGGGGAGCAGTACTTC
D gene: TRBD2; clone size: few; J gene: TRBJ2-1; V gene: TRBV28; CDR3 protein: CASSFLSGRYNEQFF; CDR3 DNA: TGTGCCAGCAGTTTTCTGAGCGGGAGATACAATGAGCAGTTCTTC
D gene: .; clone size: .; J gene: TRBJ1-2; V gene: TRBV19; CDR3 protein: CASRDLPGYGYTF; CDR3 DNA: TGTGCCAGTAGAGATTTACCGGGCTATGGCTACACCTTC
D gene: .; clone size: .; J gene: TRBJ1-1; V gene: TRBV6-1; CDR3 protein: CASSYPHPNTEAFF; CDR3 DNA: TGTGCCAGCAGCTACCCCCACCCGAACACTGAAGCTTTCTTT
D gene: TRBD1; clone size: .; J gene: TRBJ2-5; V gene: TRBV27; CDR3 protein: CASRNDHRGSQETQYF; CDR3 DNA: TGTGCCAGTCGTAACGACCACAGGGGGAGTCAAGAGACCCAGTACTTC
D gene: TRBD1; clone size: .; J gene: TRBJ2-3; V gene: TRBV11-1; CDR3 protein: CASSLVGGPSTDTQYF; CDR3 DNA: TGTGCCAGCAGCTTAGTAGGGGGCCCCAGCACAGATACGCAGTATTTT
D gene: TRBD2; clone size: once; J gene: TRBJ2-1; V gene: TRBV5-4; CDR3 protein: CASSPTSGRAYEQFF; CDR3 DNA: TGTGCCAGCAGCCCGACTAGCGGGAGGGCCTATGAGCAGTTCTTC
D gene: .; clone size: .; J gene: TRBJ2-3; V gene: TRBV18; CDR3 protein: CASSPDTSTDTQYF; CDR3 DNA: TGTGCCAGCTCACCGGACACTAGCACAGATACGCAGTATTTT
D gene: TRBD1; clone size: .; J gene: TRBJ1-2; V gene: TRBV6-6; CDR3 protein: CASSETGTGPNYGYTF; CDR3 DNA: TGTGCCAGCAGCGAAACCGGGACAGGACCTAACTATGGCTACACCTTC
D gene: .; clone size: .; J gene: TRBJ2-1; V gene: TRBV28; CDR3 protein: CASNRASSYNEQFF; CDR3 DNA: TGTGCCAGTAACAGGGCGAGCTCCTACAATGAGCAGTTCTTC
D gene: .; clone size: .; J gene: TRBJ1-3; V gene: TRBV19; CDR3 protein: CASSIDGLGWSSGNTIYF; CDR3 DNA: TGTGCCAGTAGTATAGATGGTCTCGGCTGGAGCTCTGGAAACACCATATATTTT
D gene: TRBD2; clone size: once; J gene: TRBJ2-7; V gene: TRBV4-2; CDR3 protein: CASSKGTSSDEQYF; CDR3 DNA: TGTGCCAGCAGCAAGGGGACTAGCAGCGACGAGCAGTACTTC
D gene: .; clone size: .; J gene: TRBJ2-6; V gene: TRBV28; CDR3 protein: CASSFSRTGANVLTF; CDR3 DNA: TGTGCCAGCAGTTTTTCCCGAACTGGGGCCAACGTCCTGACTTTC
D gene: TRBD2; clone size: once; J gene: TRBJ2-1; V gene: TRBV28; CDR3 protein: CASSRLAGDNEQFF; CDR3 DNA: TGTGCCAGCAGTCGACTAGCGGGAGACAATGAGCAGTTCTTC
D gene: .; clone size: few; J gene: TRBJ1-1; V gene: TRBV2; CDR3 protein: CASSDAGGRPEAFF; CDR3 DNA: TGTGCCAGCTCGGACGCCGGGGGGCGGCCTGAAGCTTTCTTT
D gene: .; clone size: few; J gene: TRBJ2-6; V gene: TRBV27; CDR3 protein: CASSFRAGANVLTF; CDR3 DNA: TGTGCCAGCAGTTTTCGGGCTGGGGCCAACGTCCTGACTTTC
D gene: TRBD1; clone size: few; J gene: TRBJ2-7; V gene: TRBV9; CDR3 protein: CASSSGTEGYEQYF; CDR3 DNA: TGTGCCAGCAGTTCCGGGACAGAAGGTTACGAGCAGTACTTC
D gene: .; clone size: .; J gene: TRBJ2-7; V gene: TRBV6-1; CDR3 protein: CASSDVPEQYF; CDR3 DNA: TGTGCCAGCAGTGACGTCCCCGAGCAGTACTTC
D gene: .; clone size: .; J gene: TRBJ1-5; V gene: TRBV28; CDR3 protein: CASSSLLGSDQPQHF; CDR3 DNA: TGTGCCAGCAGTTCCCTCCTCGGGAGCGATCAGCCCCAGCATTTT
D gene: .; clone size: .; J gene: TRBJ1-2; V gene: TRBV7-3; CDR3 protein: CASSSSPSRGYGYTF; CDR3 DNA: TGTGCCAGCAGCTCATCCCCCTCCCGAGGATATGGCTACACCTTC
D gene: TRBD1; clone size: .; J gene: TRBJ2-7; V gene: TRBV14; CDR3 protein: CASSTGQVYYEQYF; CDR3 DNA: TGTGCCAGCAGCACGGGACAGGTCTACTACGAGCAGTACTTC
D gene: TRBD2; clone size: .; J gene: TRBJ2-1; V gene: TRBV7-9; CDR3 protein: CASSPSSTSGYNEQFF; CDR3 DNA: TGTGCCAGCAGCCCCAGCTCGACTAGCGGCTACAATGAGCAGTTCTTC
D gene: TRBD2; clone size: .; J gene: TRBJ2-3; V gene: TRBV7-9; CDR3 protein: CASSLGVSGSSTDTQYF; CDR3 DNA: TGTGCCAGCAGCTTAGGTGTTAGCGGGAGTTCTACAGATACGCAGTATTTT
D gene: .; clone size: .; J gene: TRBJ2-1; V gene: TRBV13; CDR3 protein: CASSLAPRRDEQFF; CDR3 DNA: TGTGCCAGCAGCTTAGCCCCCCGGCGGGATGAGCAGTTCTTC
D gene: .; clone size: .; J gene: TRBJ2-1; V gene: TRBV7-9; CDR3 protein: CASSLVASSNEQFF; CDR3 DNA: TGTGCCAGCAGCTTAGTCGCTAGCAGCAATGAGCAGTTCTTC
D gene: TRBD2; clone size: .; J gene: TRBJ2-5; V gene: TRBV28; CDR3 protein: CASLAGLGQETQYF; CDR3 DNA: TGTGCCAGTTTAGCGGGATTGGGGCAAGAGACCCAGTACTTC
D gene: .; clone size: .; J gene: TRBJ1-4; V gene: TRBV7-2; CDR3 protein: CASSFSGQTSTNEKLFF; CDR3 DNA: TGTGCCAGCAGCTTTAGCGGACAGACGTCAACTAATGAAAAACTGTTTTTT
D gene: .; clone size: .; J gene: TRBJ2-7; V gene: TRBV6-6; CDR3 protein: CASSLDTTYEQYF; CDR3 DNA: TGTGCCAGCAGCCTCGATACTACCTACGAGCAGTACTTC
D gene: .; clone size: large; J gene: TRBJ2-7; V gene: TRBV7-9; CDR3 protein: CASSPPGMGSYEQYF; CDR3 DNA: TGTGCCAGCAGCCCCCCCGGAATGGGCTCCTACGAGCAGTACTTC
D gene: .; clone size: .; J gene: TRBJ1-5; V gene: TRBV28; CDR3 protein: CASSKLAGFGPQHF; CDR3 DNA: TGTGCCAGCAGTAAATTGGCCGGGTTTGGGCCCCAGCATTTT
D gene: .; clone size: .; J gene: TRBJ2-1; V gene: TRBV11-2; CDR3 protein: CASSFSGRSYNEQFF; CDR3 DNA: TGTGCCAGCAGCTTTAGCGGACGTTCCTACAATGAGCAGTTCTTC
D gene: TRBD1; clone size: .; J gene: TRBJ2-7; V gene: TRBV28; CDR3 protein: CASNEGGISYEQYF; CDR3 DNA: TGTGCCAGCAACGAAGGGGGCATCTCCTACGAGCAGTACTTC
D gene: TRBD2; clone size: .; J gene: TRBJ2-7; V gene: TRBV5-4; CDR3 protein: CASSLQLAGGSYEQYF; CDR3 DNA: TGTGCCAGCAGCTTGCAGCTAGCGGGAGGCTCCTACGAGCAGTACTTC
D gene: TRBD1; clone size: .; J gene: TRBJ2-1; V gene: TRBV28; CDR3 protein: CASSSPGTGAAEQFF; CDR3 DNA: TGTGCCAGCAGCTCCCCCGGAACAGGGGCGGCTGAGCAGTTCTTC
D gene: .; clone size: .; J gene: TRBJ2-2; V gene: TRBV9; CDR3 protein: CASSVGFYANTGELFF; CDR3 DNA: TGTGCCAGCAGCGTTGGGTTTTACGCGAACACCGGGGAGCTGTTTTTT
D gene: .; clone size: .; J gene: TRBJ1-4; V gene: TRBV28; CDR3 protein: CASSLTVGKLFF; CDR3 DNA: TGTGCCAGCAGTTTGACCGTGGGAAAACTGTTTTTT
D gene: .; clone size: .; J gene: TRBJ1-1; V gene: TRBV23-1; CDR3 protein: CASSLPGMNTEAFF; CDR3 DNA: TGCGCCAGCAGTCTGCCGGGGATGAACACTGAAGCTTTCTTT
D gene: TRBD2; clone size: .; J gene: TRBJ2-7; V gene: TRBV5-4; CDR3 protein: CASSLVSSGEFLTYEQYF; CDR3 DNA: TGTGCCAGCAGCTTGGTGTCTAGCGGGGAATTCCTAACCTACGAGCAGTACTTC
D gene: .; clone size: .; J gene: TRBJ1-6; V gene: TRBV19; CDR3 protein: CASSIGMTGRPLHF; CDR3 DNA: TGTGCCAGTAGTATAGGGATGACAGGCCGACCCCTCCACTTT
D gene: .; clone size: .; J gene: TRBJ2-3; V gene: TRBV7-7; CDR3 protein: CASSLDGGTDTQYF; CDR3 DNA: TGTGCTAGCAGCTTAGACGGGGGCACAGATACGCAGTATTTT
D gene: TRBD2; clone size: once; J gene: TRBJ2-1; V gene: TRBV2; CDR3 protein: CASRPGLAGDGEQFF; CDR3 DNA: TGTGCCAGCAGACCGGGACTAGCGGGAGACGGTGAGCAGTTCTTC
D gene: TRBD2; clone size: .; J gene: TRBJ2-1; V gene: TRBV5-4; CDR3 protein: CASSLWTGGSEQFF; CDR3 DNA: TGTGCCAGCAGCTTGTGGACGGGGGGGAGTGAGCAGTTCTTC
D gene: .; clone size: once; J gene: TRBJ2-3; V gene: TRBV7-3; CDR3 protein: CASSPRGGAPTDTQYF; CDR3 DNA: TGTGCCAGCAGCCCCAGGGGCGGGGCCCCCACAGATACGCAGTATTTT
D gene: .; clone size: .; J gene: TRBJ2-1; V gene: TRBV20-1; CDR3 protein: CSAKRNEQFF; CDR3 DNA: TGCAGTGCTAAGAGGAATGAGCAGTTCTTC
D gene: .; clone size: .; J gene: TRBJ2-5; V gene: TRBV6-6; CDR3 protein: CASSYSTLQETQYF; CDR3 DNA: TGTGCCAGCAGTTACTCGACACTCCAAGAGACCCAGTACTTC
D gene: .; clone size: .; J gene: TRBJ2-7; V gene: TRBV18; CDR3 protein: CASSPAQGNSGEQYF; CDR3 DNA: TGTGCCAGCTCACCAGCGCAGGGGAACTCTGGCGAGCAGTACTTC
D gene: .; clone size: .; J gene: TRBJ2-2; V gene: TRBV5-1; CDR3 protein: CASSSTSAGTGELFF; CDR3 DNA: TGCGCCAGCAGCTCGACGTCAGCGGGCACCGGGGAGCTGTTTTTT
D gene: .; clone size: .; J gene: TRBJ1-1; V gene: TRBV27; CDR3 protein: CASTLWGEAFF; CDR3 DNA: TGTGCCAGCACCCTCTGGGGTGAAGCTTTCTTT